The clone carrying this TCR beta chain occurred a few times. The CDR3 has 14 amino acids. The V end was cut by 0 bases, the J end by 7 bases, with 10 bases between. CDR1 is MGHRA and CDR2 is YSYEKL in the germline V gene. Through a sample-barcoded 5' primer and a J-beta primer mix, a second PCR was run for roughly 7 to 12 cycles. Every single cDNA molecule received a tag from a template-switch adaptor with 12 random nucleotides. TCRdb fed the 5' RACE reads into MiXCR, producing one record per CDR3 protein. The table records roughly 800,000 distinct CDR3 sequences, about a quarter of them present only once. The entry originates in a study of blood T cells in healthy people across ages. Donors gave roughly 10 milliliters of peripheral blood apiece. The same specimen was also included in a second study, on T cells of mothers and their children. From that report: Material was donated by three healthy Caucasian mothers and their six children. Over 9.5 million reads per mother and 2.5 million to 3.5 million per child were obtained.

The rearrangement joins TRBV4-1 to TRBJ1-5; D is unresolved. What was sequenced was blood. The TCR originated in a boy younger than 18 in good health. The CDR3 region has the DNA TGCGCCAGCAGCCAAGATCGTTGGGAGCAGCCCCAGCATTTT. Amino acids: CASSQDRWEQPQHF.